Sequencing of this TCR beta chain was carried out in a study of T cells in localized non-small cell lung cancer (dated by TCRdb to the early 2020s). Background for the entire study: T cell repertoires of hundreds of early-stage NSCLC patients were analyzed, with tumors being compared against uninvolved tumor-adjacent lungs. A mean age of approximately 70 years was recorded for the NSCLC patients, of whom 129 were male and 85 to 110 were female. The cohort comprised 236 treatment-naïve NSCLC patients with resected, localized lung tumors.

At diagnosis, peripheral blood, uninvolved tumor-adjacent lung and tumor were collected and stored as a combination of fresh-frozen and FFPE material. Blood samples were analyzed as peripheral blood mononuclear cells for TCR repertoire profiling. The paper's findings and limits, for the study overall: Of the top 100 tumor clones, a median of roughly 53 were detected in paired uninvolved adjacent lung; around 27 were also among that lung's top 100. Because the study design was exploratory, TCR variables were selected using unadjusted p-values without false-discovery rate correction. The highest T cell clonality was observed in uninvolved tumor-adjacent lung, where clonality exceeded that of tumor, suggesting that antigenic responses were more focused in uninvolved tumor-adjacent lung. Longer overall survival was associated with higher T cell density in blood, whereas shorter survival was associated with higher clonality in adjacent lung. Because multi-region tumor sequencing was not done, intratumor heterogeneity could not be ruled out.

This clone occurred a few times. No antigen is known for it. No clone much larger than this one lies a single base away; base qualities are absent. The germline V gene supplies CDR1 MNHEY and CDR2 SVGAGI. From cysteine to phenylalanine, the CDR3 is 13 amino acids long. The DNA shown is the 39-base CDR3, in frame from base 1. Relative to germline, V is 6 bases shorter and J is 4 bases shorter, with 10 bases between their ends. TCR beta CDR3 regions were sequenced from DNA using the immunoSEQ Assay. The study's own analysis went as follows. T cell density was computed as TCR beta template counts normalized to usable DNA estimated by amplifying housekeeping genes. The preseqR package was used to estimate richness by extrapolating to 400,000 templates for PBMC samples and to 120,000 templates for tissue samples. Clonality was defined by subtracting Pielou's evenness from one. Tissue-enriched TCRs were identified by differential abundance testing using productive amino-acid clonotypes, minimum total count 5 and alpha 0.1. The Jaccard Index and the Morisita Overlap Index were used to measure how much the repertoires overlapped between compartments. GLIPH clustered TCR beta CDR3s with public tetramer-defined viral CDR3s; viral motifs required at least three viral sequences plus V-gene enrichment. TCRdb holds this immuneACCESS table with in-frame rearrangements only. Some clones are missing; in checked studies, unresolved V genes explain under half, and the rest has no known cause. V, J and clone size reflect that table, while D and trimming were determined from the DNA. The sample data list about 56,000 clones, and 75% to 90% of these were observed just once. The ten largest clonotypes hold less than 6% of the sample.

The starting material was peripheral blood, obtained before any cancer treatment. The receptor chain draws on TRBV6-5 and TRBJ1-5; TRBD1 is perhaps the D gene, given 6 matching bases. This TCR came from a woman aged 35-75 years with stage I lung adenocarcinoma. The sequenced DNA: TGTGCCAGCAGACAGGGACTAAATCAGCCCCAGCATTTT. This yields the protein CASRQGLNQPQHF.